This TCR beta chain was identified during a study of Tregs in tolerant kidney transplant recipients. Study summary: An approximately 3-day belatacept mixed lymphocyte reaction, sometimes plus 5-day graft donor restimulation, preceded CD4+CD25+CD127- sorting. Antibodies separated recipient from donor cells. Findings and limits, study-wide: The most relevant donor-specific Treg TCRbeta repertoire apparently came from expansion with activated donor B cells.

The CDR3 runs to 14 residues. V was shortened by 1 base and J by 4 bases, with 10 bases between the two germline ends. Germline values: CDR1 SGHDN, CDR2 FVKESK. Comment on this clone: Its antigen remains unknown.

Some clones are missing from TCRdb's copy, which holds only in-frame ones; the method was immunoSEQ multiplex PCR. The sample yields about 44,000 clones, over 95% seen once. The material sequenced was Tregs from blood cultured with allogeneic cells. The clonotype was recovered from a human donor in good health. This chain uses TRBV14 with TRBJ2-5, with a tentative D call TRBD2 (6 bases). The CDR3 loop is CASSQAAGGETQYF. CDR3 DNA sequence: TGTGCCAGCAGCCAAGCCGCCGGGGGAGAGACCCAGTACTTC. Looking up the rest from reference TRBV14 and TRBJ2-5 gives the full variable domain: EAGVTQFPSHSVIEKGQTVTLRCDPISGHDNLYWYRRVMGKEIKFLLHFVKESKQDESGMPNNRFLAERTGGTYSTLKVQPAELEDSGVYFCASSQAAGGETQYFGPGTRLLVL.